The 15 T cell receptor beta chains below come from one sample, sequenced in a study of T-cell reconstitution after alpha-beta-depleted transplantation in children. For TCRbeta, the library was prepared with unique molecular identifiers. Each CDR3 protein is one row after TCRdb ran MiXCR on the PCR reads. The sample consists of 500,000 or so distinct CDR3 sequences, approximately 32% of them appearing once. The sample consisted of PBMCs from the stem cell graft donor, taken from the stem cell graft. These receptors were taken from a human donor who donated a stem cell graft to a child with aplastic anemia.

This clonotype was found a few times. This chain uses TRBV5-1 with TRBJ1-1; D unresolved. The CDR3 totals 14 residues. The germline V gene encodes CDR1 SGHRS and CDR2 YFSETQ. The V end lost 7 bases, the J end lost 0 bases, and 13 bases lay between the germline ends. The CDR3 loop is CASRSGVMNTEAFF. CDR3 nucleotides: TGCGCCAGCCGGTCGGGAGTCATGAACACTGAAGCTTTCTTT.

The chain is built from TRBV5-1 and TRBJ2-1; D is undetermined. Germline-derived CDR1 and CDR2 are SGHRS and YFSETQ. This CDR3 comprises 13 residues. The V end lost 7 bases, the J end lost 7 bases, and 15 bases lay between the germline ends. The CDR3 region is CASGLPSVNEQFF. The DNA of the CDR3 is TGCGCCAGCGGCCTGCCATCTGTGAATGAGCAGTTCTTC. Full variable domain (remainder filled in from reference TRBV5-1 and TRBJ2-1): KAGVTQTPRYLIKTRGQQVTLSCSPISGHRSVSWYQQTPGQGLQFLFEYFSETQRNKGNFPGRFSGRQFSNSRSEMNVSTLELGDSALYLCASGLPSVNEQFFGPGTRLTVL.

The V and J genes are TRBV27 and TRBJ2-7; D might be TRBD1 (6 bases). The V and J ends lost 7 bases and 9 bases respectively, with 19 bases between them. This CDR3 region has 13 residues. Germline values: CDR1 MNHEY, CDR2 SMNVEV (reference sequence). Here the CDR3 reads CASTSDRPEGQYV. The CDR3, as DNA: TGTGCCAGCACCTCGGACAGACCCGAGGGGCAGTACGTC.

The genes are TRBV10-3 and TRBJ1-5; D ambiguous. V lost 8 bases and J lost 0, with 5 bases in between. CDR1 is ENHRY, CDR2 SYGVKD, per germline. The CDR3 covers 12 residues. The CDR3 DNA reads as TGTGCCATCTCAGGTAGCAATCAGCCCCAGCATTTT. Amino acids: CAISGSNQPQHF.

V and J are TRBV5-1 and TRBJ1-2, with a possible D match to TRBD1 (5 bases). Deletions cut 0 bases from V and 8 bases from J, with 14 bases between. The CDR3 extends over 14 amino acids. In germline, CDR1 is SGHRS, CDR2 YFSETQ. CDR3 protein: CASSLAQGVTGYTF. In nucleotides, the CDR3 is TGCGCCAGCAGCTTGGCCCAGGGAGTGACCGGCTACACCTTC.

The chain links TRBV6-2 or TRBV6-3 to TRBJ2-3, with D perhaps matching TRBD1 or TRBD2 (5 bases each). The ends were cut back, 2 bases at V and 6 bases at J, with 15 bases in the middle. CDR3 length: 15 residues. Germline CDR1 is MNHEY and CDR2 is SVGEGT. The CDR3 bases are TGTGCCAGCAGTTACGCCGTCGGGGCCAGCGATACGCAGTATTTT. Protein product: CASSYAVGASDTQYF.

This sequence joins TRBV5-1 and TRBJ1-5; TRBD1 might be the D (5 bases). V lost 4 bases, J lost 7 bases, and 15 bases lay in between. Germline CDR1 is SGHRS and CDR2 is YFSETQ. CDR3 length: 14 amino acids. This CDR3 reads CASSTGPGEQPQHF. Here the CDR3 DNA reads TGCGCCAGCAGCACGGGTCCGGGGGAGCAGCCCCAGCATTTT.

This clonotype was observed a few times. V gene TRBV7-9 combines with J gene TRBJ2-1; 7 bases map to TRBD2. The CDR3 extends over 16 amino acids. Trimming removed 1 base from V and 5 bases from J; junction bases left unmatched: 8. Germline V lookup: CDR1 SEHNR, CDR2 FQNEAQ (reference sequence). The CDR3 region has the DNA TGTGCCAGCAGCTTAGAGGCTAGCGGAGTTAACAATGAGCAGTTCTTC. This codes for CASSLEASGVNNEQFF.

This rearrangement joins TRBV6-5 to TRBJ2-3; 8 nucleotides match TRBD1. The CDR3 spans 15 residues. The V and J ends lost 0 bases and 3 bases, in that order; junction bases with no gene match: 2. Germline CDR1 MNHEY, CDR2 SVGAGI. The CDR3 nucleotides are TGTGCCAGCAGTTACTCGAGGGACAGGACAGATACGCAGTATTTT. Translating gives CASSYSRDRTDTQYF.

The CDR3 coding sequence is TGTGCCAGCAGTTTACGCGGGAGGGCCGAAACCGGGGAGCTGTTTTTT. This codes for CASSLRGRAETGELFF. The rearrangement joins TRBV12-3 or TRBV12-4 to TRBJ2-2; 9 bases align to TRBD2. The CDR3 spans 16 residues. V was clipped by 2 bases and J by 5 bases; unmatched bases: 6.

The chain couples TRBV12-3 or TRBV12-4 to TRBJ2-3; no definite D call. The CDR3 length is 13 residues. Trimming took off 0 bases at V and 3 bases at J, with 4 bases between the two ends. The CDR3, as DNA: TGTGCCAGCAGTTTAGCCGAAACAGATACGCAGTATTTT. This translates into CASSLAETDTQYF.

The chain's CDR3 is CSVLTGPFSYNEQFF. CDR3 in DNA: TGCAGCGTGCTGACAGGGCCCTTCTCCTACAATGAGCAGTTCTTC. The chain is built from TRBV29-1 and TRBJ2-1, with TRBD1 matching over 7 bases. CDR3 length: 15 residues. CDR1 SQVTM and CDR2 ANQGSEA come from the germline V gene. J lost 0 bases, V lost 6 bases, and 8 bases had no gene match.

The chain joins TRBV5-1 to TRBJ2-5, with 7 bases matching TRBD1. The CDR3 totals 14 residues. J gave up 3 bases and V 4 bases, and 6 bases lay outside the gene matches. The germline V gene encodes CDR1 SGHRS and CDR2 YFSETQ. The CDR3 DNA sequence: TGCGCCAGCAGCCCCGGGACAGACAAAGAGACCCAGTACTTC. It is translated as CASSPGTDKETQYF.

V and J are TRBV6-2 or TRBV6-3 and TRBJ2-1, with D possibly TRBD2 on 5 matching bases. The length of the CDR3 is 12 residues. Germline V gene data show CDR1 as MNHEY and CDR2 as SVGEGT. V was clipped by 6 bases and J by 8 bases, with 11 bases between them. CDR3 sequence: CASSDEGYEQFF. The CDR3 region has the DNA TGTGCCAGCAGCGACGAGGGATATGAGCAGTTCTTC.

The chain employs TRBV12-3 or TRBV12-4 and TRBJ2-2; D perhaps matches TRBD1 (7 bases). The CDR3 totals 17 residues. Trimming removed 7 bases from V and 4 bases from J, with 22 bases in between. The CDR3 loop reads CASISPPGQGGTGELFF. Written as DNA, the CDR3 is TGTGCCAGCATCTCCCCCCCGGGGCAGGGGGGCACCGGGGAGCTGTTTTTT.